Shown below are 20 T cell receptor beta chains from a single sample sequenced in a study of T-cell reconstitution after alpha-beta-depleted transplantation in children. During its preparation, the TCRbeta library received unique molecular identifiers. TCRdb re-analysed the PCR reads in MiXCR, keeping a single row per CDR3 protein. This table has 450,000 to 550,000 distinct CDR3 sequences, roughly an eighth appearing once. Sample: PBMCs, mostly from graft donor cells, taken 180 days after TCRalphabeta/CD19-depleted stem cell transplant. These receptors were obtained from a female patient aged 2-9 years who had a stem cell transplant for aplastic anemia, so the T cells may come from the graft donor.

This clonotype was seen a handful of times. V and J are TRBV19 and TRBJ2-7; maybe TRBD2 (5 bases). The CDR3 is made up of 12 amino acids. The germline V gene encodes CDR1 LNHDA and CDR2 SQIVND (reference sequence). Trimming left V 8 bases short and J 7 bases short, with 15 bases between. CDR3 sequence reads: CASSSGGGEQYF. Here the CDR3 DNA reads TGTGCCAGTTCATCCGGAGGCGGAGAGCAGTACTTC.

This clonotype was seen more than once but under ten times. The chain recombines TRBV20-1 with TRBJ1-1; D remains ambiguous. The V end lost 8 bases, the J end lost 2 bases, and 9 bases lay between the germline ends. CDR3 size: 11 residues. Germline V CDR1 and CDR2: DFQATT, SNEGSKA (reference sequence). CDR3 in amino acids: CSKQLNTEAFF. The CDR3 nucleotides are TGCAGTAAACAGCTTAACACTGAAGCTTTCTTT.

The chain is built from TRBV11-3 and TRBJ1-2; a possible D gene is TRBD1 (5 bases). The germline gives CDR1 SGHNT, CDR2 YENEEA. This CDR3 has 17 residues. V was clipped by 4 bases and J by 0 bases, with 18 bases between them. The CDR3 reads CASSSRDLGGPNYGYTF. DNA for the CDR3: TGTGCCAGCAGCTCCCGGGACCTCGGAGGCCCTAACTATGGCTACACCTTC.

This clonotype was recorded at least ten times. V and J are TRBV27 and TRBJ2-2; 10 bases fit TRBD2. The length of the CDR3 is 16 residues. The V gene end was trimmed by 5 bases and the J gene end by 0 bases; junction bases not matched to a gene: 3. Germline assignment: CDR1 MNHEY and CDR2 SMNVEV (reference sequence). The CDR3 sequence is CASSLTSGSNTGELFF. In nucleotides, the CDR3 is TGTGCCAGCAGTCTGACTAGCGGGTCGAACACCGGGGAGCTGTTTTTT.

The chain links TRBV15 to TRBJ1-2, with TRBD1 as a possible D gene (6 bases). The CDR3 runs 15 residues. Looked up from germline, CDR1 is LNHNV and CDR2 is YYDKDF (reference sequence). V gave up 3 bases and J gave up 5 bases, with 16 bases separating them. In nucleotides, the CDR3 is TGTGCCACCAGCAGGTTGGCAGGGGACCGTTATGGCTACACCTTC. Protein sequence: CATSRLAGDRYGYTF.

The CDR3 here is CSVRKRNPGGLGPSWSYEQYF. CDR3 DNA: TGCAGCGTCCGCAAAAGGAACCCCGGTGGACTAGGCCCCAGCTGGTCCTACGAGCAGTACTTC. The chain is built from TRBV29-1 and TRBJ2-7; 7 positions agree with TRBD2. The CDR3 length is 21 residues. Germline trimming cut 6 bases from V and 1 base from J; bases unmatched to any gene: 30. The germline gives CDR1 SQVTM, CDR2 ANQGSEA.

This clonotype was recorded a few times. This sequence joins TRBV6-2 or TRBV6-3 and TRBJ2-1; 12 bases align to TRBD2. This CDR3 is built from 15 residues. Germline V lookup: CDR1 MNHEY, CDR2 SVGEGT. The J segment lost 7 bases and the V segment lost 6 bases, leaving 7 bases of the junction unmatched. CDR3 residues: CASSRTSGVRNEQFF. The CDR3 nucleotides read TGTGCCAGCAGCCGGACTAGCGGGGTTAGGAATGAGCAGTTCTTC.

This clonotype was counted a few times. The chain couples TRBV29-1 to TRBJ1-1, with D hard to call. V dropped 4 bases and J dropped 0 bases, with 15 bases sitting between them. There are 15 residues in the CDR3. CDR1 and CDR2 from the germline V gene are SQVTM and ANQGSEA. CDR3 sequence (DNA): TGCAGCGTTGGTCTGACTGGAAGGCTGAACACTGAAGCTTTCTTT. It codes for CSVGLTGRLNTEAFF.

The chain recombines TRBV6-2 or TRBV6-3 with TRBJ2-6; D is tentatively TRBD1 or TRBD2 (5 bases each). Germline V gene data show CDR1 as MNHEY and CDR2 as SVGEGT. CDR3 length: 17 amino acids. V dropped 2 bases and J dropped 0 bases, with 11 bases sitting between them. CDR3 sequence: CASSYPGRPSGANVLTF. In nucleotides, the CDR3 is TGTGCCAGCAGTTACCCGGGACGGCCCTCTGGGGCCAACGTCCTGACTTTC.

J is TRBJ2-5 and V is TRBV24-1; D is unclear. The CDR3 totals 13 residues. Germline V gene data show CDR1 as KGHDR and CDR2 as SFDVKD. Trimming pared 8 bases from V and 1 base from J, leaving 10 bases between. Here the CDR3 DNA reads TGTGCCACCAAGCCTAGGTTCCAAGAGACCCAGTACTTC. Translating it yields CATKPRFQETQYF.

The sample holds many counts of this clonotype. The rearrangement links TRBV12-3 or TRBV12-4 to TRBJ2-3; D remains unclear. V lost 6 bases to trimming and J lost 2 bases, with 18 bases between them. The CDR3 contains 16 residues. Here the CDR3 DNA reads TGTGCCAGCAGCTTTCTACGTAACACAGCCACAGATACGCAGTATTTT. It encodes CASSFLRNTATDTQYF.

This clonotype was observed many times. The J gene is TRBJ2-1, the V gene TRBV15; 7 bases match TRBD2. The V gene end was trimmed by 1 base and the J gene end by 0 bases; junction bases not matched to a gene: 0. Germline values: CDR1 LNHNV, CDR2 YYDKDF (reference sequence). CDR3 size: 15 residues. The CDR3 reads CATSRGGSSYNEQFF. The CDR3 coding sequence is TGTGCCACCAGCAGAGGCGGGAGCTCCTACAATGAGCAGTTCTTC.

The chain couples TRBV15 to TRBJ2-5, with D possibly matching TRBD1 (6 bases). The germline V gene has CDR1 LNHNV and CDR2 YYDKDF (reference sequence). The CDR3 has 13 residues. Between the trimmed V and J ends, which lost 3 bases and 4 bases, there was a span of 9 bases. DNA of the CDR3: TGTGCCACCAGCAGTGGACAGCTAGAGACCCAGTACTTC. It is translated as CATSSGQLETQYF.

CDR3 loop: CASSSRLAGDQETQYF. The CDR3 bases are TGTGCCAGCAGTTCTCGACTAGCGGGGGACCAAGAGACCCAGTACTTC. The V and J genes are TRBV28 and TRBJ2-5; 12 bases fit TRBD2. Germline V lookup: CDR1 MDHEN, CDR2 SYDVKM. Trimming took 4 bases from V and 0 from J; bases not matched to a gene: 3. CDR3 size: 16 residues.

This chain uses TRBV24-1 with TRBJ1-5; D gene ambiguous. In germline, CDR1 is KGHDR, CDR2 SFDVKD. The ends were cut back, 5 bases at V and 0 bases at J, with 7 bases in the middle. The CDR3 consists of 14 residues. CDR3: CATSADGSNQPQHF. CDR3 bases: TGTGCCACCAGTGCTGACGGTAGCAATCAGCCCCAGCATTTT.

This CDR3 reads CASSLSGRAGNEQFF. CDR3 DNA sequence: TGTGCCAGTAGCCTTAGCGGGAGGGCCGGTAATGAGCAGTTCTTC. This chain joins TRBV19 and TRBJ2-1; 11 bases are a match to TRBD2. With V trimmed by 6 bases and J by 7 bases, 8 bases remained unmatched. The CDR3 is 15 residues long. In germline, CDR1 is LNHDA, CDR2 SQIVND (reference sequence).

The table lists this clonotype with many counts. The genes are TRBV6-6 and TRBJ2-1; TRBD2 aligns across 10 bases. This CDR3 contains 16 residues. V was clipped by 8 bases and J by 7 bases; unmatched bases: 14. CDR1 is MNHNY, CDR2 SVGAGI, per germline (reference sequence). CDR3 sequence reads: CASGRGASGRMNEQFF. In DNA, the CDR3 is TGTGCCAGCGGACGAGGGGCTAGCGGGAGAATGAATGAGCAGTTCTTC.

The table lists this clonotype with a few counts. The chain joins TRBV20-1 to TRBJ2-3, with 7 bases aligning to TRBD2. Per germline, CDR1 DFQATT and CDR2 SNEGSKA (reference sequence). V was clipped by 7 bases and J by 11 bases; unmatched bases: 6. CDR3 length: 10 residues. This CDR3 reads CSVPGEGQYF. As DNA, the CDR3 is TGCAGTGTTCCGGGGGAGGGGCAGTATTTT.

This clonotype was observed a few times. This rearrangement joins TRBV9 to TRBJ1-1, with D hard to call. There are 13 residues in the CDR3. Germline CDR1 SGDLS, CDR2 YYNGEE. V lost 4 bases, J lost 4 bases, and 11 bases lay in between. CDR3 region: CASSTRLTTEAFF. The CDR3 DNA follows: TGTGCCAGCAGCACGCGCTTGACCACTGAAGCTTTCTTT. Supplemented by reference TRBV9 and TRBJ1-1, the full variable domain reads DSGVTQTPKHLITATGQRVTLRCSPRSGDLSVYWYQQSLDQGLQFLIQYYNGEERAKGNILERFSAQQFPDLHSELNLSSLELGDSALYFCASSTRLTTEAFFGQGTRLTVV.

This clonotype was detected a few times. The chain employs TRBV10-3 and TRBJ2-7; TRBD2 matches 7 bases. The V and J ends lost 7 bases and 6 bases, in that order; junction bases with no gene match: 9. Germline CDR1 ENHRY, CDR2 SYGVKD. CDR3 size: 13 residues. The CDR3 DNA reads TGTGCCATCACGGCGGGAGCCCTCGGCGAGCAGTACTTC. Encoded protein: CAITAGALGEQYF.